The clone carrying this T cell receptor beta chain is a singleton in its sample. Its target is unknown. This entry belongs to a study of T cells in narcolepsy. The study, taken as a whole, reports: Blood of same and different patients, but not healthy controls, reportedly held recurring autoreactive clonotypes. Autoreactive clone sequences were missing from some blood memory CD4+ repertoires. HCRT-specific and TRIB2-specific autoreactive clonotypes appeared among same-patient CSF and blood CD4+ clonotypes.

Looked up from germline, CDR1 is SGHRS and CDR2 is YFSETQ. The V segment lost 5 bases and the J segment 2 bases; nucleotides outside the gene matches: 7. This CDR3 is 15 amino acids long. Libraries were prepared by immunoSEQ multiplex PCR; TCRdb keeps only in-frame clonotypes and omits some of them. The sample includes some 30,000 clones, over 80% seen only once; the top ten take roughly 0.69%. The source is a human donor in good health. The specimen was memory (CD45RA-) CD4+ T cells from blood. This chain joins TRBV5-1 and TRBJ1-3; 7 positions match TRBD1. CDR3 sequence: CASRSRQGAGNTIYF. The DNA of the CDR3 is TGCGCCAGCAGATCTCGACAGGGAGCTGGAAACACCATATATTTT.